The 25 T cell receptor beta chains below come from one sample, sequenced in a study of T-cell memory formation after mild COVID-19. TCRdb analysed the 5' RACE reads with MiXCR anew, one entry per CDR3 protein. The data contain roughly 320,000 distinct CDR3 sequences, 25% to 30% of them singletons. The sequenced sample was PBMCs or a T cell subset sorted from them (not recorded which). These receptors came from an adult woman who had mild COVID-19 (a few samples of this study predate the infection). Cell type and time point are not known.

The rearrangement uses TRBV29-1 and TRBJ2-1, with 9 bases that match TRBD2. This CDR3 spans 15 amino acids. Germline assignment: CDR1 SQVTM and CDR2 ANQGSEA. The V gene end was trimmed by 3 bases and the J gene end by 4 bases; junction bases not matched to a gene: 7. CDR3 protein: CSVEGREGLYNEQFF. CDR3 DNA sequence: TGCAGCGTTGAGGGGCGGGAGGGCCTATACAATGAGCAGTTCTTC.

The CDR3 coding sequence is TGCAGTGCTCAACTAGGGATCACAGATACGCAGTATTTT. Its protein product is CSAQLGITDTQYF. This rearrangement joins TRBV20-1 to TRBJ2-3, with TRBD2 as a possible D gene (5 bases). The CDR3 consists of 13 residues. The germline CDR1 and CDR2 sequences are DFQATT and SNEGSKA (reference sequence). V lost 5 bases and J 2 bases, leaving 11 bases between the germline ends.

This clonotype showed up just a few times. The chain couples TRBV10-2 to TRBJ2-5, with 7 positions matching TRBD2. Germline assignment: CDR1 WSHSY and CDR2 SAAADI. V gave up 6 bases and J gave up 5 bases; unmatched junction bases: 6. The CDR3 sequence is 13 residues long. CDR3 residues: CASRREGGETQYF. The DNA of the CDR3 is TGCGCCAGCAGAAGGGAGGGAGGGGAGACCCAGTACTTC.

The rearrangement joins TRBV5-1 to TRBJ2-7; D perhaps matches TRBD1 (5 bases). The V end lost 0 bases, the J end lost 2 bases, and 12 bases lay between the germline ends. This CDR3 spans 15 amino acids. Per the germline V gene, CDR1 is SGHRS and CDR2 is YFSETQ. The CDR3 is CASSLEAGSTYEQYF. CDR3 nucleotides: TGCGCCAGCAGCTTGGAGGCAGGGTCCACCTACGAGCAGTACTTC.

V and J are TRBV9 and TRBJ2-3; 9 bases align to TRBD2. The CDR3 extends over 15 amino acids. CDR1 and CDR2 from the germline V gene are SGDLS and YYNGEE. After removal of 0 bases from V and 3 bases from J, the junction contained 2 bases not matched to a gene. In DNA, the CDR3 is TGTGCCAGCAGCGTAGGGGGACTAGCAACAGATACGCAGTATTTT. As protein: CASSVGGLATDTQYF.

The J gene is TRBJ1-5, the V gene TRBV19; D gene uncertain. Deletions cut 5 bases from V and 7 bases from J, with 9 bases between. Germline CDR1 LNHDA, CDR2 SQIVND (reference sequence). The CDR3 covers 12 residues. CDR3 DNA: TGTGCCAGTAGTTTTCGAAGCCAGCCCCAGCATTTT. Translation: CASSFRSQPQHF. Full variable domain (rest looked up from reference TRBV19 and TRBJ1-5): DGGITQSPKYLFRKEGQNVTLSCEQNLNHDAMYWYRQDPGQGLRLIYYSQIVNDFQKGDIAEGYSVSREKKESFPLTVTSAQKNPTAFYLCASSFRSQPQHFGDGTRLSIL.

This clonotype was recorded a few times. The CDR3 loop reads CASSYGTVHNEQFF. Written as DNA, the CDR3 is TGTGCCAGCAGTTACGGGACCGTACACAATGAGCAGTTCTTC. The chain links TRBV6-5 to TRBJ2-1, with D possibly called TRBD1 or TRBD2 (5 bases each). From germline, CDR1 is MNHEY and CDR2 SVGAGI. This CDR3 is built from 14 residues. V shed 2 bases and J shed 5 bases, with 10 bases lying between them.

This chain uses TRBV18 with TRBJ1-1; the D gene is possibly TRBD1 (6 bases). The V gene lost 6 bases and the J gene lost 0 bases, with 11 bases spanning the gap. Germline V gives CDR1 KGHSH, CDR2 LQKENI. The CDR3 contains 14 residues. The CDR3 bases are TGTGCCAGCTCTCAAGGACAGATGAACACTGAAGCTTTCTTT. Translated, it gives CASSQGQMNTEAFF.

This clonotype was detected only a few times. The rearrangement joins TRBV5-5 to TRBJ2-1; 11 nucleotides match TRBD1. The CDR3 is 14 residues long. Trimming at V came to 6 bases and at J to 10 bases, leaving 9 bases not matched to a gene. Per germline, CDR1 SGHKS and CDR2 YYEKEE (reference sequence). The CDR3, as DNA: TGTGCCAGCAACACCGGGACAGGGGGTCAGGAGCAGTTCTTC. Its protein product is CASNTGTGGQEQFF.

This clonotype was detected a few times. CDR3 nucleotides: TGCGCCAGCAACCGACTAGCGGGAGAGGGTGAGCAGTTCTTC. Amino acid sequence: CASNRLAGEGEQFF. The chain has TRBV5-1 and TRBJ2-1; TRBD2 aligns across 12 bases. From germline, CDR1 is SGHRS and CDR2 YFSETQ. CDR3 size: 14 residues. With 6 bases clipped from V and 9 bases from J, the junction kept 7 bases outside the gene matches.

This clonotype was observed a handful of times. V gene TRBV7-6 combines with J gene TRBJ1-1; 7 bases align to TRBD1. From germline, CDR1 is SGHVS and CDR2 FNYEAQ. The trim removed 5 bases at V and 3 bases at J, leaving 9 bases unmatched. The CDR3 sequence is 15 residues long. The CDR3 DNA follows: TGTGCCAGCAGCCCTCACAGGGGCCGTGACACTGAAGCTTTCTTT. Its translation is CASSPHRGRDTEAFF.

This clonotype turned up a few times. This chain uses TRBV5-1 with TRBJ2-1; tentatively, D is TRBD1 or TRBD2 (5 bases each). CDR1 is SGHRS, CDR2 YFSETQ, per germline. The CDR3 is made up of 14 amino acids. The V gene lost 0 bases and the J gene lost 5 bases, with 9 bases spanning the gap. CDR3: CASSLGGTHNEQFF. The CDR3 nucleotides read TGCGCCAGCAGCTTGGGTGGGACCCACAATGAGCAGTTCTTC.

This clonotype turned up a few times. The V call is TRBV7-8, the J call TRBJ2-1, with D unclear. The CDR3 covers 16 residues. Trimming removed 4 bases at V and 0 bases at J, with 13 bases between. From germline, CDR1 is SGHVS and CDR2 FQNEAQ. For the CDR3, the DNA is TGTGCCAGCAGCTCAGAACACCGGAGCTCCTACAATGAGCAGTTCTTC. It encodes CASSSEHRSSYNEQFF.

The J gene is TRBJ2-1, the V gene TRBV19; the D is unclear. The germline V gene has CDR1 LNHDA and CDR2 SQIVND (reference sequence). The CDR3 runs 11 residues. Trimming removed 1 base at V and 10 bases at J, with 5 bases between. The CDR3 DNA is TGTGCCAGTAGTATAGGGGCCGAGCAGTTCTTC. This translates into CASSIGAEQFF.

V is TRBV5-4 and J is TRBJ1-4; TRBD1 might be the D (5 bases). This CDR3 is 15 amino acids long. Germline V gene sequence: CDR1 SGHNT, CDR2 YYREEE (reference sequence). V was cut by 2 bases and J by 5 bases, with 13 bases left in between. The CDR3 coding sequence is TGTGCCAGCAGCTTTTCCCCAGGGTTAAATGAAAAACTGTTTTTT. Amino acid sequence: CASSFSPGLNEKLFF.

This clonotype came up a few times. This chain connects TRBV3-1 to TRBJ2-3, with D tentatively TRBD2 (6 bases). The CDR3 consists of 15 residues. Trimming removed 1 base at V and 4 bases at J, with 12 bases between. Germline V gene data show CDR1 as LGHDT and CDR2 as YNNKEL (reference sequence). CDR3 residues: CASSQGPGSADTQYF. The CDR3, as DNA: TGTGCCAGCAGCCAAGGGCCCGGGAGCGCAGATACGCAGTATTTT.

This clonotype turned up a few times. The CDR3, as DNA: TGTGCCAGCAGCTCCGGGACAGGGGCCGGGGAGCTGTTTTTT. Translation gives CASSSGTGAGELFF. The genes are TRBV7-9 and TRBJ2-2, with TRBD1 matching 10 bases. The CDR3 contains 14 residues. CDR1 and CDR2 (germline): SEHNR, FQNEAQ (reference sequence). Germline trimming cut 4 bases from V and 6 bases from J; bases unmatched to any gene: 2.

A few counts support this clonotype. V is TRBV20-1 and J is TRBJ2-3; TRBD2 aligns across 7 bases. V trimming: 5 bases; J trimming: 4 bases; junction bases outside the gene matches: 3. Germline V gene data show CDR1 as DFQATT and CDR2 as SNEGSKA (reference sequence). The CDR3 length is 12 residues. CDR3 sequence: CSAGEGADTQYF. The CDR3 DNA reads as TGCAGTGCTGGGGAGGGAGCAGATACGCAGTATTTT.

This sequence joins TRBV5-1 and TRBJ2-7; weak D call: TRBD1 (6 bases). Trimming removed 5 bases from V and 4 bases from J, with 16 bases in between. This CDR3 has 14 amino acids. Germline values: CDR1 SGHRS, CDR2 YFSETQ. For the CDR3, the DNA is TGCGCCAGCAGAGGGGACACGGGGCAATACGAGCAGTACTTC. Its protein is CASRGDTGQYEQYF. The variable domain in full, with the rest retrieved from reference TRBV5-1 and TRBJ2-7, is KAGVTQTPRYLIKTRGQQVTLSCSPISGHRSVSWYQQTPGQGLQFLFEYFSETQRNKGNFPGRFSGRQFSNSRSEMNVSTLELGDSALYLCASRGDTGQYEQYFGPGTRLTVT.

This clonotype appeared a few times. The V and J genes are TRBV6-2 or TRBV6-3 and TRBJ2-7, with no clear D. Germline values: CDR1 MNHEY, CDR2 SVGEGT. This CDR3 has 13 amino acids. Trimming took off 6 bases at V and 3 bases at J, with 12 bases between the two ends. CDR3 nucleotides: TGTGCCAGCAGCCGAGACCTTCGCTACGAGCAGTACTTC. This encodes CASSRDLRYEQYF.

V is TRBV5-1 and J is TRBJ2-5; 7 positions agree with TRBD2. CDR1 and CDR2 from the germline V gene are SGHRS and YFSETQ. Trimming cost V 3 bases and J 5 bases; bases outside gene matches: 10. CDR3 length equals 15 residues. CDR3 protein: CASSSPPAGMETQYF. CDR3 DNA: TGCGCCAGCAGCTCACCACCAGCGGGAATGGAGACCCAGTACTTC.

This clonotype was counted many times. The CDR3 DNA is TGTGCCAGCAGCTTAGTCCTTGCAGGGGGGGTACCCTACGAGCAGTACTTC. As protein: CASSLVLAGGVPYEQYF. The V call is TRBV7-2, the J call TRBJ2-7; D tentatively fits TRBD1 or TRBD2 (7 bases each). The V gene lost 1 base and the J gene lost 2 bases, with 18 bases spanning the gap. Germline CDR1 SGHTA, CDR2 FQGNSA. CDR3 length equals 17 residues.

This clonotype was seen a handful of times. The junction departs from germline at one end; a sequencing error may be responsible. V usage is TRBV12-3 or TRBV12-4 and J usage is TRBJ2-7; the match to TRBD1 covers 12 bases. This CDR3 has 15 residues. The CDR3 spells CASSPGGTGGQRENF. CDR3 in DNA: TGTGCCAGCAGCCCCGGAGGGACAGGGGGCCAGCGGGAGAACTTC.

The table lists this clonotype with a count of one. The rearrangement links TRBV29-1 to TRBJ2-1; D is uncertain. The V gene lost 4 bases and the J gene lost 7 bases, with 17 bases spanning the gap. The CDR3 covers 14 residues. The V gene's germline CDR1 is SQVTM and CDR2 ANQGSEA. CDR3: CSVAPGWAGNEQFF. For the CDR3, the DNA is TGCAGCGTTGCGCCCGGCTGGGCTGGGAATGAGCAGTTCTTC.

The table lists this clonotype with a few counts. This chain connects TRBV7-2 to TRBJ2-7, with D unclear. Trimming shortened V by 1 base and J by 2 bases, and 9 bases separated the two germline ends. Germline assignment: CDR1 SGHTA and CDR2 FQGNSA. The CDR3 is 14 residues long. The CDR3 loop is CASSLDRRTYEQYF. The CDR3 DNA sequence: TGTGCCAGCAGCTTAGATCGCAGGACCTACGAGCAGTACTTC.